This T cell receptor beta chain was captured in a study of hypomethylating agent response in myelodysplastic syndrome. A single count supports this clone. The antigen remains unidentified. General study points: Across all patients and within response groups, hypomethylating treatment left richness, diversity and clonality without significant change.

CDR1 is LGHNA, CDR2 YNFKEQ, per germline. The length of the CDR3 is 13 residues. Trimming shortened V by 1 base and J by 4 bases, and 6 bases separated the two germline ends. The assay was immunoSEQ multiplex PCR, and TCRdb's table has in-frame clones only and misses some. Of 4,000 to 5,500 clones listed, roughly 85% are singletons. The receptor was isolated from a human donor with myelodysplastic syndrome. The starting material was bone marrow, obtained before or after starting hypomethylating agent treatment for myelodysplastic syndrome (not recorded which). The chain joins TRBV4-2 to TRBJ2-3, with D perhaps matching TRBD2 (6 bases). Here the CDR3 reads CASSQGLADTQYF. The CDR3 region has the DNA TGTGCCAGCAGCCAAGGACTAGCAGATACGCAGTATTTT.